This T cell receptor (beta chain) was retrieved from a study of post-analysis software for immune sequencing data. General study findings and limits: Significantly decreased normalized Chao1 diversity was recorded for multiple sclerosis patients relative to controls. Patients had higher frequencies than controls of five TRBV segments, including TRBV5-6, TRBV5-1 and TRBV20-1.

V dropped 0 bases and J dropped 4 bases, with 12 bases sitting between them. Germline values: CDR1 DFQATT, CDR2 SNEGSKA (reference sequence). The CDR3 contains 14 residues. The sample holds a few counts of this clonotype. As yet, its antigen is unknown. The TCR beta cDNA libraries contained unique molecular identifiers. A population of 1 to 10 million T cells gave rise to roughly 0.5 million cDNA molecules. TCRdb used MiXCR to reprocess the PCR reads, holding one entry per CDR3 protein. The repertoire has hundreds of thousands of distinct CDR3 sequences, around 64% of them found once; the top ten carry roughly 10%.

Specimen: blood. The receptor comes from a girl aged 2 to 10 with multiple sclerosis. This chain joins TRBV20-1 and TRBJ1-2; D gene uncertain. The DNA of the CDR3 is TGCAGTGCTAGAGATACGGAGGGTACCTATGGCTACACCTTC. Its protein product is CSARDTEGTYGYTF.